Each of the 21 T cell receptor beta chains below was sequenced from the same sample in a study of cytomegalovirus exposure and HLA in healthy donors. Researchers ran the PCR with 60 Vbeta and 13 Jbeta primers. TCRdb's copy holds only in-frame clones and misses some; the assay was immunoSEQ multiplex PCR. This table holds 100,000 or so clones, around three quarters found once. The sample consisted of PBMCs. The receptors shown here come from a man aged 35-49 years in good health and CMV-seronegative.

This chain uses TRBV30 with TRBJ2-3; D is perhaps TRBD1 (5 bases). CDR3 size: 12 residues. Trimming stripped 4 bases from V and 4 bases from J, with 9 bases between. Germline CDR1 is GTSNPN and CDR2 is SVGIG (reference sequence). The CDR3 DNA is TGTGCCTGGAAAGGGGAACCAGATACGCAGTATTTT. Its translation is CAWKGEPDTQYF.

The rearrangement joins TRBV5-1 to TRBJ2-5; D is possibly TRBD1 (7 bases). V was cut by 4 bases and J by 1 base, with 11 bases left in between. There are 14 residues in the CDR3. Germline CDR1 reads SGHRS; CDR2 reads YFSETQ. The CDR3 is CASSGGGSQETQYF. The CDR3 DNA reads as TGCGCCAGCAGCGGAGGGGGCAGCCAAGAGACCCAGTACTTC.

The chain recombines TRBV11-1 with TRBJ2-7, with D maybe TRBD2 (6 bases). In germline, CDR1 is SGHAT, CDR2 FQDESV (reference sequence). This CDR3 is built from 13 residues. The ends were cut back, 2 bases at V and 5 bases at J, with 10 bases in the middle. CDR3 sequence (DNA): TGTGCCAGCAGCTTATCAGGAGGGAACGAGCAGTACGTC. This encodes CASSLSGGNEQYV.

This sequence joins TRBV28 and TRBJ2-3; 12 positions match TRBD2. Germline-derived CDR1 and CDR2 are MDHEN and SYDVKM. The ends lost 4 bases at V and 1 base at J; junction bases unmatched: 12. The CDR3 contains 19 residues. CDR3 in DNA: TGTGCCAGCAGTTCGCCCCTCGACGCTAGCGGGGGGGGCACAGATACGCAGTATTTT. Its translation is CASSSPLDASGGGTDTQYF. The variable domain in full, with the rest retrieved from reference TRBV28 and TRBJ2-3, is DVKVTQSSRYLVKRTGEKVFLECVQDMDHENMFWYRQDPGLGLRLIYFSYDVKMKEKGDIPEGYSVSREKKERFSLILESASTNQTSMYLCASSSPLDASGGGTDTQYFGPGTRLTVL.

J is TRBJ2-1 and V is TRBV6-1; 11 nucleotides line up with TRBD2. The CDR3 extends over 13 amino acids. The germline V gene encodes CDR1 MNHNS and CDR2 SASEGT. Unmatched junction bases numbered 9, after V lost 6 bases and J lost 14 bases. This chain's CDR3 is CASRATSGEGEFF. The CDR3, as DNA: TGTGCCAGCAGAGCGACTAGCGGGGAGGGCGAGTTCTTC.

This rearrangement joins TRBV19 to TRBJ2-1; TRBD2 agrees at 8 bases. V dropped 5 bases and J dropped 0; count of bases not matched to a gene: 3. CDR3 length equals 15 residues. Germline CDR1 LNHDA, CDR2 SQIVND (reference sequence). CDR3 region: CASSPGTSSYNEQFF. The DNA for the CDR3 is TGTGCCAGTAGTCCCGGGACTAGCTCCTACAATGAGCAGTTCTTC.

V usage is TRBV7-8 and J usage is TRBJ1-6, with 8 bases matching TRBD1. CDR1 and CDR2 (germline): SGHVS, FQNEAQ. The CDR3 totals 19 residues. V lost 1 base, J lost 8 bases, and 16 bases stayed unmatched. CDR3 protein: CASSLVFSAAGQEYSPLHF. Written as DNA, the CDR3 is TGTGCCAGCAGCTTAGTATTCTCTGCCGCGGGACAGGAGTATTCACCCCTCCACTTT.

The rearrangement joins TRBV2 to TRBJ2-2, with 7 bases fitting TRBD1. This CDR3 is built from 14 residues. Looked up from germline, CDR1 is SNHLY and CDR2 is FYNNEI. V shed 8 bases and J 0 bases; nucleotides not matched to a gene: 3. The CDR3 here is CASSGTANTGELFF. CDR3 nucleotides: TGTGCCAGCTCCGGGACAGCGAACACCGGGGAGCTGTTTTTT.

The chain joins TRBV4-1 to TRBJ2-3, with D possibly matching TRBD2 (8 bases). This CDR3 is built from 15 residues. Germline CDR1 MGHRA, CDR2 YSYEKL. The V end was cut by 5 bases, the J end by 1 base, with 13 bases between. The DNA for the CDR3 is TGCGCCAGCAGCGGGACAGCGGGAGGCACAGATACGCAGTATTTT. Its translation is CASSGTAGGTDTQYF.

In this sample, this clone turned up once. The chain links TRBV5-1 to TRBJ2-1, with D tentatively TRBD1 (7 bases). The CDR3 contains 15 residues. The germline CDR1 and CDR2 sequences are SGHRS and YFSETQ. The germline V and J ends were trimmed by 0 bases and 7 bases, with 14 bases remaining between them. As DNA, the CDR3 is TGCGCCAGCAGCTTGGCGGAGGGGGCGTTGAATGAGCAGTTCTTC. It specifies CASSLAEGALNEQFF.

The gene calls are TRBV5-4 and TRBJ2-2; D gene ambiguous. V dropped 4 bases and J dropped 4 bases, with 11 bases sitting between them. In germline, CDR1 is SGHNT, CDR2 YYREEE (reference sequence). The CDR3 consists of 14 residues. The CDR3 coding sequence is TGTGCCAGCAGCCCCGGGTCCACCACCGGGGAGCTGTTTTTT. This encodes CASSPGSTTGELFF.

The chain couples TRBV10-1 to TRBJ1-1; D is possibly TRBD1 (5 bases). CDR3 length equals 15 residues. Per germline, CDR1 WNHNN and CDR2 SYGVQD (reference sequence). V lost 3 bases, J lost 1 base, and 12 bases lay in between. The CDR3 coding sequence is TGCGCCAGCAGTGACACAGGAAACCCGAACACTGAAGCTTTCTTT. Translated: CASSDTGNPNTEAFF.

The chain carries TRBV6-1 and TRBJ2-7; D is perhaps TRBD2 (6 bases). CDR3 length equals 17 residues. V was trimmed by 2 bases and J by 3 bases, leaving 20 bases between them. In germline, CDR1 is MNHNS, CDR2 SASEGT. This CDR3 reads CASSERFSGGTYYEQYV. The CDR3 DNA is TGTGCCAGCAGTGAACGTTTTAGCGGAGGTACCTACTACGAGCAGTACGTC.

This clone was observed a few times. The CDR3 DNA reads TGCGCCAGCAGCCAAGACGAAACCGACAGGGTCCAAGAGACCCAGTACTTC. Translated, it gives CASSQDETDRVQETQYF. The rearrangement links TRBV4-3 to TRBJ2-5, with 7 positions matching TRBD1. With 0 bases clipped from V and 1 base from J, the junction kept 8 bases outside the gene matches. The length of the CDR3 is 17 residues. CDR1 LGHNA and CDR2 YSLEER come from the germline V gene.

This chain uses TRBV29-1 with TRBJ2-5; 11 positions match TRBD2. The germline V gene has CDR1 SQVTM and CDR2 ANQGSEA. Unmatched junction bases numbered 9, after V lost 7 bases and J lost 5 bases. The CDR3 runs to 14 residues. The CDR3 bases are TGCAGCGCTAAGGGACTAGCGGATCCGGAGACCCAGTACTTC. Its protein product is CSAKGLADPETQYF.

This chain joins TRBV6-1 and TRBJ1-2, with TRBD1 matching 9 bases. The germline V gene encodes CDR1 MNHNS and CDR2 SASEGT. The V segment lost 7 bases and the J segment 4 bases; nucleotides outside the gene matches: 7. The length of the CDR3 is 14 residues. The CDR3, as DNA: TGTGCCAGCACCCGGACAGGGGTCGGCTATGGCTACACCTTC. The encoded protein is CASTRTGVGYGYTF.

The CDR3 spells CASSDQSGGLETQYF. CDR3 bases: TGCGCCAGCAGCGATCAGAGCGGGGGCCTGGAGACCCAGTACTTC. The chain combines TRBV4-3 with TRBJ2-5; 8 positions agree with TRBD2. J gave up 5 bases and V 5 bases, and 10 bases lay outside the gene matches. Germline loops: CDR1 LGHNA, CDR2 YSLEER. This CDR3 is built from 15 residues.

The V gene is TRBV19, the J gene TRBJ1-2; no reliable D call. V was shortened by 5 bases and J by 4 bases, with 14 bases between the two germline ends. Germline V gene sequence: CDR1 LNHDA, CDR2 SQIVND (reference sequence). This CDR3 spans 14 amino acids. The CDR3 protein is CASSPPESSYGYTF. The CDR3 region has the DNA TGTGCCAGTAGTCCACCGGAGAGCTCCTATGGCTACACCTTC.

CDR3 in amino acids: CASSSATTGGTGELFF. For the CDR3, the DNA is TGTGCCAGCAGTTCCGCCACCACAGGGGGAACCGGGGAGCTGTTTTTT. The V call is TRBV6-6, the J call TRBJ2-2; 8 nucleotides match TRBD1. This CDR3 has 16 residues. CDR1 and CDR2 from the germline V gene are MNHNY and SVGAGI (reference sequence). Unmatched junction bases numbered 9, after V lost 4 bases and J lost 5 bases.

The chain couples TRBV6-6 to TRBJ1-2; D remains ambiguous. Germline CDR1 reads MNHNY; CDR2 reads SVGAGI (reference sequence). The length of the CDR3 is 13 residues. The V end was cut by 6 bases, the J end by 0 bases, with 8 bases between. The CDR3 reads CASRSGANYGYTF. CDR3 in DNA: TGTGCCAGCAGATCCGGGGCTAACTATGGCTACACCTTC.

V gene TRBV5-4 combines with J gene TRBJ2-5; tentatively, D is TRBD1 (5 bases). V was cut by 0 bases and J by 2 bases, with 11 bases left in between. CDR3 size: 15 residues. The germline V gene has CDR1 SGHNT and CDR2 YYREEE (reference sequence). CDR3 coding DNA: TGTGCCAGCAGCTTGGAGCAGGGCCTACAAGAGACCCAGTACTTC. Translated: CASSLEQGLQETQYF.